The T cell receptor beta chain under discussion was sequenced for a study of vaccination and CD4 T cells after COVID-19. Study information: Spike peptides, overlapping and drawn from SARS-CoV-2, HCoV-NL63, HCoV-OC43 and HCoV-229E, were used to stimulate cells.

In regard to this clonotype: Its antigen is as yet unknown.

The Oncomine TCR Beta short-read assay sequenced DNA from cultured CD4+ T cells. MiXCR, applied by TCRdb to the PCR reads, yields one record per CDR3 protein. The sample includes about 15,000 distinct CDR3 sequences, roughly 50% of them seen just once. Germline CDR1 and CDR2: SGHAT and FQDESV (reference sequence). CDR3 size: 15 residues. After removal of 7 bases from V and 2 bases from J, the junction contained 5 bases not matched to a gene. Treatment meaning: approximately 9-day PBMC culture with coronavirus spike peptide pools or control peptides (ViraFEST assay). Positive PCR dates spanned March to December 2020, predating US Alpha, Beta and Delta variants.

The origin of this receptor is a human donor who had recovered from COVID-19. Sequenced: CD4+ T cells from blood, cultured in vitro. The rearrangement joins TRBV11-1 to TRBJ2-1, with 10 bases matching TRBD1. The CDR3 region has the DNA TGTGCCAGCATTCCGGGACAGGGGACCTACAATGAGCAGTTCTTC. Amino acids: CASIPGQGTYNEQFF.